The clone carrying this T cell receptor beta chain was observed a few times. One entry per CDR3 protein, called by TCRdb with MiXCR from the RT-PCR reads. The table shows 800,000 to 1,000,000 distinct CDR3 sequences, with about a sixth occurring only once. The data were taken from a study of patients and donors after allogeneic stem cell transplantation. V lost 4 bases to trimming and J lost 6 bases; unmatched junction nucleotides: 8. This CDR3 comprises 15 residues. Germline V gene sequence: CDR1 SGHDT, CDR2 YYEEEE. The clonotype originates from a human donor who was either an allogeneic HSCT recipient or a stem cell or donor lymphocyte infusion donor (not recorded which). It is not recorded whose cells these are; they may come from a transplant donor. The specimen was blood, either unsorted or a sorted T cell fraction (not recorded which). This chain joins TRBV5-6 and TRBJ1-5; 9 nucleotides match TRBD1. The CDR3 spells CASSQWDREGQPQHF. CDR3 sequence (DNA): TGTGCCAGCAGCCAATGGGACAGGGAAGGTCAGCCCCAGCATTTT.